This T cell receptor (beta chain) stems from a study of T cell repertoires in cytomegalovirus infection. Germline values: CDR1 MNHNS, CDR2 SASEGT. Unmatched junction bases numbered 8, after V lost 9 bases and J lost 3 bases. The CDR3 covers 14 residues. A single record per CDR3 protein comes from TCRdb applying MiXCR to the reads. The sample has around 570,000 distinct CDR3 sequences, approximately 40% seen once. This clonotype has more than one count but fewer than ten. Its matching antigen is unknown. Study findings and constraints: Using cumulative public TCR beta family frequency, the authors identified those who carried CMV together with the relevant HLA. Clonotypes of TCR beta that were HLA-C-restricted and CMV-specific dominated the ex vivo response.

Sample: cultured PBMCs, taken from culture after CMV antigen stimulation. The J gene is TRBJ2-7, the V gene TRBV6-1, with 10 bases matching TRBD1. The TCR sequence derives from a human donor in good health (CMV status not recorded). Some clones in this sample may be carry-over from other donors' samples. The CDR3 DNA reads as TGTGCCAGTGGGGCGGGGACAGGGGTCTACGAGCAGTACTTC. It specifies CASGAGTGVYEQYF.